This T cell receptor (beta chain) was profiled in a study of cytomegalovirus exposure and HLA in healthy donors. Study findings and constraints: One cluster of highly shared sequence variants probably arose as a sequencing artifact.

Of note for this clone: Its antigen is unknown.

The PCR made use of 60 Vbeta and 13 Jbeta primers. The method was immunoSEQ multiplex PCR; TCRdb's version includes in-frame clones alone and lacks a portion of them. The sample carries 210,000 or so clones, roughly 84% recorded once. The CDR3 has 15 residues. V lost 8 bases to trimming and J lost 4 bases; unmatched junction nucleotides: 11. Germline CDR1 ENHRY, CDR2 SYGVKD. Sample: PBMCs. The TCR originated in a girl aged 5-17 years in good health and CMV-seronegative. V gene TRBV10-3 combines with J gene TRBJ2-7; 10 bases fit TRBD1. The CDR3 region has the DNA TGTGCCATCTCCCCCTACGGGACAGGGGAGTACGAGCAGTACTTC. Protein sequence: CAISPYGTGEYEQYF.